This record covers a single T cell receptor (beta chain). No antigen is known for it. The source of the sample is a study of vaccination effects on CD4 cells after COVID-19. Study context: Antigen-specific CD4+ T cells were expanded (with viral peptide pools) by the ViraFEST assay ahead of sequencing. Each culture well received a few million PBMC. These cells were then cultured in IMDM with 7.5 to 10 IU/ml IL-2 and 10 ug/ml peptides.

The culture ran for roughly ten days before CD4+ T cells were isolated. Having tested negative for nucleocapsid antibodies, the vaccine recipients showed no prior SARS-CoV-2 infection. Each culture had half its medium swapped for IL-2 medium on days 3 and 7. Sequencing was performed with immunoSEQ multiplex PCR; in TCRdb, only in-frame clones are kept and a portion is missing. The repertoire holds around 26,000 clones, with about 73% as singletons. The sequence was collected from a human donor who received a COVID-19 vaccine. Sequenced material: CD4+ T cells from PBMCs cultured without peptide, taken before COVID-19 vaccination.

The CDR3 nucleotides read TGTGCCACCAGTGGTGTTCTGGGGGGAGACAATGAGCAGTTCTTC. It specifies CATSGVLGGDNEQFF. This chain connects TRBV24-1 to TRBJ2-1; weak D call: TRBD2 (6 bases). Germline CDR1 reads KGHDR; CDR2 reads SFDVKD. Trimming took 5 bases from V and 5 from J, leaving 15 bases between them. The CDR3 consists of 15 residues.